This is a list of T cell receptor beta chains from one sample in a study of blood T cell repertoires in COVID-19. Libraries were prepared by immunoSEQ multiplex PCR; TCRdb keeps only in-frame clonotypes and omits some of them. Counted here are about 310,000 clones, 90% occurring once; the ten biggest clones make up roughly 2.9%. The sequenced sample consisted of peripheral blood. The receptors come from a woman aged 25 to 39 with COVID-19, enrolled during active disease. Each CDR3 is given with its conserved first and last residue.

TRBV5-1 CASSLARDRAQETQYF
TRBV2 CASSPGGWGGGTGELFF
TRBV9 CASSVGVGAATGELFF
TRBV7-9 CASSLGDRDTGELFF
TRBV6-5 CASRESGLITEAFF
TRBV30 CAWSVGTGVPYEQYF
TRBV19 CASREQGAAYGYTF
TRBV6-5 CASSYFGTGSEAFF
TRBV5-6 CASSLVSRPYNEQFF
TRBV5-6 CASSPDTSNTEAFF
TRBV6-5 CASSLTGGDTIYF
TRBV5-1 CASSFQQGAEKLFF
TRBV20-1 CSASYGQDNQPQHF
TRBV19 CASSTLRSGNTIYF
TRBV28 CASSAGAGRGSEKLFF
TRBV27 CASRVMWGPGSYEQYF
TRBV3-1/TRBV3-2 CASSQAASGRRETQYF
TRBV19 CASSARASSGEKLFF
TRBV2 CASSGLRTGGSNQPQHF
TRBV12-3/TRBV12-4 CASSSVRSYEQYF
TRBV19 CASSPPLGEASPLHF
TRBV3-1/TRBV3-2 CASSQEGTYSGNTIYF
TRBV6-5 CASRTAGGYEQYF
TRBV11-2 CASSLERTDTQYF
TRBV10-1 CASSVASGGTDTQYF
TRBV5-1 CASSLQGSSYEQYF
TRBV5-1 CASSLVMSGDTDTQYF
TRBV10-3 CAISGVGGAFNNEQFF
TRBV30 CAASPGSTDTQYF
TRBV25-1 CASSEWGQGAYEKLFF
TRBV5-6 CASSLEGGAYNEQFF
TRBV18 CASSPGTSSYEQYF